The 21 T cell receptor beta chains listed next were all sequenced from one sample in a study of response to subunit inactivated influenza vaccine (dated by TCRdb to the late 2010s). Libraries were prepared through RT-PCR. TCRdb shows the sequencer as Illumina HiSeq 2500. TCRdb trimmed public reads at Q25 via fastp, called clones via MiXCR and kept in-frame beta chains. Each CDR3 protein gets just one entry, which takes the most common genes and DNA from the rows behind it. The sample table shows about 540,000 distinct CDR3 sequences, and around 21% are seen once. About 3% of the sample is in the top ten clones. The same sample was also studied in work on T cells expressing NK-cell markers. The second publication reports: TCR beta cDNA libraries were prepared using 5'RACE template switching, which introduced a universal primer site and unique molecular identifiers.

The sample consisted of CD4+ T cells sorted from PBMCs, taken 11 to 12 days after vaccination. Receptor source: a man in his forties or fifties who received an inactivated influenza vaccine. Donor details come from another sample of the same person, matched by shared clones.

A few counts support this clonotype. This chain links TRBV29-1 with TRBJ2-2; 7 positions match TRBD1. The CDR3 loop spans 14 amino acids. The germline gives CDR1 SQVTM, CDR2 ANQGSEA. Unmatched junction bases numbered 4, after V lost 5 bases and J lost 1 base. For the CDR3, the DNA is TGCAGCGTTCTGACAGGGCAGAACACCGGGGAGCTGTTTTTT. Amino acid sequence: CSVLTGQNTGELFF.

V is TRBV4-1 and J is TRBJ2-5; the match to TRBD2 covers 11 bases. The CDR3 spans 16 residues. J was trimmed by 4 bases and V by 2 bases; bases with no gene match: 6. CDR1 and CDR2 (germline): MGHRA, YSYEKL. The CDR3 is CASSQSPSGGIETQYF. CDR3 DNA sequence: TGCGCCAGCAGCCAAAGTCCTAGCGGGGGGATAGAGACCCAGTACTTC.

This clonotype showed up just a few times. This chain uses TRBV6-5 with TRBJ2-2; D not resolved. Germline V gene lookup returns CDR1 MNHEY and CDR2 SVGAGI. This CDR3 spans 16 amino acids. The V and J ends lost 4 bases and 6 bases respectively, with 18 bases between them. The CDR3 loop is CASSSQSRLGSGELFF. The CDR3 DNA follows: TGTGCCAGCAGTTCCCAATCGAGGCTGGGTTCCGGGGAGCTGTTTTTT.

This rearrangement joins TRBV19 to TRBJ2-2; 8 nucleotides match TRBD2. CDR3 size: 15 residues. Per germline, CDR1 LNHDA and CDR2 SQIVND (reference sequence). J was trimmed by 6 bases and V by 6 bases; bases with no gene match: 9. The CDR3 protein is CASRVGRANAGELFF. CDR3 DNA sequence: TGTGCCAGTAGGGTCGGGAGGGCCAATGCCGGGGAGCTGTTTTTT. The variable domain in full, with the rest retrieved from reference TRBV19 and TRBJ2-2, is DGGITQSPKYLFRKEGQNVTLSCEQNLNHDAMYWYRQDPGQGLRLIYYSQIVNDFQKGDIAEGYSVSREKKESFPLTVTSAQKNPTAFYLCASRVGRANAGELFFGEGSRLTVL.

This chain links TRBV6-2 or TRBV6-3 with TRBJ1-5; D is perhaps TRBD1 (5 bases). Germline CDR1 and CDR2: MNHEY and SVGEGT. CDR3 size: 15 residues. Between the trimmed V and J ends, which lost 10 bases and 6 bases, there was a span of 22 bases. In DNA form, the CDR3 reads TGTGCCACCCTGCTCGGAGGGGTTCGGAGTCAGCCCCAGCATTTT. Its translation is CATLLGGVRSQPQHF.

This clonotype was observed a handful of times. This chain uses TRBV20-1 with TRBJ1-5; maybe TRBD1 (5 bases). Germline-derived CDR1 and CDR2 are DFQATT and SNEGSKA (reference sequence). Trimming removed 2 bases from V and 4 bases from J, with 15 bases in between. The CDR3 contains 15 residues. Here the CDR3 DNA reads TGCAGTGCTAGACCCCGGGGGGAAGGGAATCAGCCCCAGCATTTT. This translates into CSARPRGEGNQPQHF.

This clonotype was counted between two and nine times. V and J are TRBV6-1 and TRBJ1-5; TRBD1 agrees at 7 bases. The J segment lost 10 bases and the V segment lost 6 bases, leaving 15 bases of the junction unmatched. Per germline, CDR1 MNHNS and CDR2 SASEGT. There are 15 residues in the CDR3. CDR3 region: CASSTGTAQQGPQHF. CDR3 in DNA: TGTGCCAGCAGCACAGGGACAGCCCAGCAGGGACCCCAGCATTTT.

This clonotype was detected only a few times. This sequence joins TRBV3-1 and TRBJ1-2, with no clear D. The CDR3 loop spans 14 amino acids. V was clipped by 1 base and J by 6 bases, with 12 bases between them. In germline, CDR1 is LGHDT, CDR2 YNNKEL (reference sequence). CDR3 in DNA: TGTGCCAGCAGCCAAGGACTCAGCGCGCATGGCTACACCTTC. Amino acid sequence: CASSQGLSAHGYTF.

This chain links TRBV27 with TRBJ1-6, with D possibly TRBD1 on 5 matching bases. The CDR3 extends over 14 amino acids. V was trimmed by 4 bases and J by 6 bases, leaving 10 bases between them. CDR1 and CDR2 (germline): MNHEY, SMNVEV (reference sequence). The CDR3 DNA is TGTGCCAGCAGTTCCGTGACAGCTAATTCACCCCTCCACTTT. This sequence encodes CASSSVTANSPLHF.

V and J are TRBV5-6 and TRBJ2-3, with a weak D call TRBD1 (6 bases). The CDR3 spans 13 residues. Deletions cut 4 bases from V and 4 bases from J, with 10 bases between. The germline CDR1 and CDR2 sequences are SGHDT and YYEEEE. CDR3 sequence reads: CASSAGVADTQYF. The CDR3 DNA sequence: TGTGCCAGCAGCGCAGGGGTGGCAGATACGCAGTATTTT. The full variable domain, completed using reference TRBV5-6 and TRBJ2-3, is DAGVTQSPTHLIKTRGQQVTLRCSPKSGHDTVSWYQQALGQGPQFIFQYYEEEERQRGNFPDRFSGHQFPNYSSELNVNALLLGDSALYLCASSAGVADTQYFGPGTRLTVL.

The V gene is TRBV29-1, the J gene TRBJ2-3, with D possibly called TRBD1 or TRBD2 (5 bases each). Germline V gene sequence: CDR1 SQVTM, CDR2 ANQGSEA. Trimming stripped 5 bases from V and 1 base from J, with 13 bases between. This CDR3 spans 14 amino acids. CDR3: CSVLMVGRTDTQYF. DNA of the CDR3: TGCAGCGTTCTTATGGTGGGACGCACAGATACGCAGTATTTT.

The genes are TRBV7-3 and TRBJ2-3; D not certain. The CDR3 runs to 12 residues. Looked up from germline, CDR1 is SGHTA and CDR2 is FQGTGA. Trimming left V 7 bases short and J 0 bases short, with 5 bases between. CDR3 coding DNA: TGTGCCAGCAAGACTAGCACAGATACGCAGTATTTT. Protein sequence: CASKTSTDTQYF.

This chain connects TRBV5-5 to TRBJ2-3; no clear D gene. This CDR3 has 14 amino acids. CDR1 is SGHKS and CDR2 is YYEKEE in the germline V gene (reference sequence). With 3 bases removed from V and 4 bases from J, the gap between germline ends came to 12 bases. The CDR3 nucleotides read TGTGCCAGCAGCTCCCATCTGATAGCAGATACGCAGTATTTT. It yields the protein CASSSHLIADTQYF. Using reference TRBV5-5 and TRBJ2-3 for the parts outside the CDR3, the full variable domain is DAGVTQSPTHLIKTRGQQVTLRCSPISGHKSVSWYQQVLGQGPQFIFQYYEKEERGRGNFPDRFSARQFPNYSSELNVNALLLGDSALYLCASSSHLIADTQYFGPGTRLTVL.

This clonotype occurred many times. The chain has TRBV7-6 and TRBJ2-7; D might be TRBD2 (6 bases). The ends were cut back, 5 bases at V and 7 bases at J, with 12 bases in the middle. The CDR3 has 12 residues. The V gene's germline CDR1 is SGHVS and CDR2 FNYEAQ. This chain's CDR3 is CASSKRAGEQYF. Written as DNA, the CDR3 is TGTGCCAGCAGCAAAAGGGCGGGAGAGCAGTACTTC.

The chain links TRBV5-1 to TRBJ2-1; D uncertain. The CDR3 runs 16 residues. Germline V gene lookup returns CDR1 SGHRS and CDR2 YFSETQ. Trimming left V 4 bases short and J 0 bases short, with 14 bases between. For the CDR3, the DNA is TGCGCCAGCAGCCCCTACGGGTCAAGCTCCTACAATGAGCAGTTCTTC. Its translation is CASSPYGSSSYNEQFF.

This clonotype was observed a handful of times. The chain has TRBV18 and TRBJ2-3; D remains ambiguous. The CDR3 has 15 amino acids. Germline-derived CDR1 and CDR2 are KGHSH and LQKENI. Trimming took off 2 bases at V and 1 base at J, with 10 bases between the two ends. The CDR3 sequence is CASSPILQGTDTQYF. The CDR3 coding sequence is TGTGCCAGCTCACCAATTCTCCAGGGCACAGATACGCAGTATTTT.

The gene calls are TRBV20-1 and TRBJ2-1; D might be TRBD2 (5 bases). Germline V lookup: CDR1 DFQATT, CDR2 SNEGSKA (reference sequence). The length of the CDR3 is 14 residues. Trimming left V 1 base short and J 8 bases short, with 15 bases between. CDR3: CSARAGMVSDEQFF. DNA of the CDR3: TGCAGTGCTAGAGCCGGGATGGTTTCGGATGAGCAGTTCTTC.

The rearrangement joins TRBV20-1 to TRBJ2-1; D possibly corresponds to TRBD2 (6 bases). V lost 3 bases to trimming and J lost 6 bases, with 9 bases between them. Per germline, CDR1 DFQATT and CDR2 SNEGSKA (reference sequence). CDR3 length: 12 amino acids. This CDR3 is CSARVGGNEQFF. The CDR3 DNA reads as TGCAGTGCTAGGGTGGGGGGCAATGAGCAGTTCTTC.

Only a few counts were recorded for this clonotype. The rearrangement uses TRBV7-9 and TRBJ1-4; the match to TRBD1 covers 8 bases. Germline V lookup: CDR1 SEHNR, CDR2 FQNEAQ (reference sequence). Losses at the gene ends were 5 bases for V and 2 bases for J; bases not matched to a gene: 7. The CDR3 runs to 16 residues. In DNA, the CDR3 is TGTGCCAGCAGCGTCGGACAGGGATCGACTAATGAAAAACTGTTTTTT. Amino acid sequence: CASSVGQGSTNEKLFF.

This sequence joins TRBV5-6 and TRBJ2-1, with 9 bases that match TRBD2. The CDR3 loop spans 17 amino acids. V lost 1 base to trimming and J lost 0 bases; unmatched junction nucleotides: 5. In germline, CDR1 is SGHDT, CDR2 YYEEEE. The CDR3 sequence: CASSLSTSGSSYNEQFF. CDR3 in DNA: TGTGCCAGCAGCTTGTCGACTAGCGGAAGCTCCTACAATGAGCAGTTCTTC.

This chain links TRBV15 with TRBJ1-4; TRBD1 agrees at 10 bases. This CDR3 is built from 14 residues. Germline lookup yields CDR1 LNHNV and CDR2 YYDKDF (reference sequence). Trimming removed 3 bases from V and 6 bases from J; junction bases left unmatched: 1. This CDR3 reads CATSRGQGYEKLFF. CDR3 in DNA: TGTGCCACCAGCAGGGGACAGGGGTATGAAAAACTGTTTTTT.